A single sample gave rise to the 26 T cell receptor beta chains below, sequenced in a study of T-cell reconstitution after alpha-beta-depleted transplantation in children listed by TCRdb under 2016. The treatment or condition label for this specimen denotes: allogeneic hematopoietic cell transplantation with graft depleted of TCRalphabeta T cells and CD19 B cells. The library was prepared using PCR. Sequencing took place on an Illumina HiSeq 2500. TCR libraries were prepared with molecular barcoding, using unique molecular identifiers to normalize TCRbeta repertoire quantification. TCRdb's own reprocessing of the public reads used fastp at Q25 and MiXCR and kept productive beta chains. Rows merge per CDR3 protein into single entries with the most common DNA and genes. Here the sample has 200,000 to 250,000 distinct CDR3 sequences; around 7.7% occur a single time. The ten largest clones capture 35% of the sample.

Here the sequenced sample was PBMCs, mostly from graft donor cells, taken 360 days after TCRalphabeta/CD19-depleted stem cell transplant. These receptors originate from a male patient aged 2-15 years who had a stem cell transplant for acute myeloid leukemia, so the T cells may come from the graft donor.

The V call is TRBV11-3, the J call TRBJ2-7; 11 nucleotides match TRBD1. With 6 bases clipped from V and 3 bases from J, the junction kept 10 bases outside the gene matches. CDR3 length: 16 residues. From germline, CDR1 is SGHNT and CDR2 YENEEA. The CDR3 sequence: CASSPDGDRGDYEQYF. The CDR3 coding sequence is TGTGCCAGCAGTCCAGACGGGGACAGGGGGGACTACGAGCAGTACTTC.

There are many counts of this clonotype. The V call is TRBV10-3, the J call TRBJ2-3; 15 bases are a match to TRBD2. Germline CDR1 is ENHRY and CDR2 is SYGVKD. The V segment lost 6 bases and the J segment 4 bases; nucleotides outside the gene matches: 5. CDR3 length: 16 residues. The CDR3 loop reads CAIRGLAGGWADTQYF. Here the CDR3 DNA reads TGTGCCATCAGGGGACTAGCGGGAGGATGGGCAGATACGCAGTATTTT.

This clonotype was counted between two and nine times. The chain carries TRBV6-2 or TRBV6-3 and TRBJ2-1; D possibly corresponds to TRBD2 (5 bases). Germline V lookup: CDR1 MNHEY, CDR2 SVGEGT. The V gene lost 2 bases and the J gene lost 10 bases, with 18 bases spanning the gap. The CDR3 is 15 amino acids. DNA of the CDR3: TGTGCCAGCAGTTACCCCGGGGTCCTCCCGAGGGAGCAGTTCTTC. Translating gives CASSYPGVLPREQFF.

The genes are TRBV27 and TRBJ2-7; D is possibly TRBD1 (6 bases). V lost 3 bases, J lost 6 bases, and 9 bases lay in between. Germline CDR1 MNHEY, CDR2 SMNVEV (reference sequence). The CDR3 covers 12 residues. CDR3 amino acids: CASSFLGGEQYF. The CDR3 region has the DNA TGTGCCAGCAGTTTTCTAGGGGGCGAGCAGTACTTC.

In its sample, this clonotype was seen a few times. The V call is TRBV5-5, the J call TRBJ1-5; D gene unclear. The germline V gene has CDR1 SGHKS and CDR2 YYEKEE (reference sequence). The CDR3 runs 17 residues. V was pared by 0 bases and J by 4 bases, with 17 bases between. The CDR3 reads CASSLEPLGSLNQPQHF. In DNA, the CDR3 is TGTGCCAGCAGCTTGGAACCGTTGGGGTCTTTAAATCAGCCCCAGCATTTT. Filled out from reference TRBV5-5 and TRBJ1-5, the complete variable domain reads DAGVTQSPTHLIKTRGQQVTLRCSPISGHKSVSWYQQVLGQGPQFIFQYYEKEERGRGNFPDRFSARQFPNYSSELNVNALLLGDSALYLCASSLEPLGSLNQPQHFGDGTRLSIL.

This clonotype was seen only a few times. The V gene is TRBV18, the J gene TRBJ2-7; D is undetermined. Trimming left V 5 bases short and J 3 bases short, with 2 bases between. This CDR3 comprises 10 residues. Germline V CDR1 and CDR2: KGHSH, LQKENI. The CDR3 sequence: CASSGYEQYF. The CDR3 DNA reads TGTGCCAGCTCAGGCTACGAGCAGTACTTC.

This clonotype has at least ten counts. The V gene is TRBV27, the J gene TRBJ2-2, with 15 bases that match TRBD2. The CDR3 contains 22 residues. Losses at the gene ends were 4 bases for V and 0 bases for J; bases not matched to a gene: 15. In germline, CDR1 is MNHEY, CDR2 SMNVEV (reference sequence). The CDR3 coding sequence is TGTGCCAGCAGTTCGTGGTGGGGGACTAGCGGGGGGCCCGGAACGAACACCGGGGAGCTGTTTTTT. Translation: CASSSWWGTSGGPGTNTGELFF.

This clonotype occurred many times. V is TRBV4-2 and J is TRBJ2-5; perhaps D is TRBD1 or TRBD2 (5 bases each). The CDR3 has 15 amino acids. Between the trimmed V and J ends, which lost 2 bases and 3 bases, there was a span of 13 bases. The germline V gene encodes CDR1 LGHNA and CDR2 YNFKEQ. Here the CDR3 DNA reads TGTGCCAGCAGCCAACCGTCCTTGGGGGAAGAGACCCAGTACTTC. Its translation is CASSQPSLGEETQYF.

This clonotype was observed many times. The chain employs TRBV5-1 and TRBJ2-2, with D perhaps matching TRBD2 (6 bases). V was clipped by 4 bases and J by 7 bases, with 20 bases between them. Germline V gene lookup returns CDR1 SGHRS and CDR2 YFSETQ. CDR3 length: 16 amino acids. CDR3 coding DNA: TGCGCCAGCAGCGTCGGGACTCCTCTTGGTGACGGGGAGCTGTTTTTT. This gives the protein CASSVGTPLGDGELFF.

CDR3 bases: TGTGCCAGCAGCGACCCCCGGAACCCGGGACAGGGGCATGAGCAGTTCTTC. This sequence encodes CASSDPRNPGQGHEQFF. The chain combines TRBV9 with TRBJ2-1, with 10 bases lining up with TRBD1. This CDR3 spans 17 amino acids. The V and J ends lost 3 bases and 8 bases, in that order; junction bases with no gene match: 14. The germline V gene has CDR1 SGDLS and CDR2 YYNGEE.

This clonotype turned up a few times. The chain links TRBV2 to TRBJ2-7; 8 bases align to TRBD1. Trimming at V came to 6 bases and at J to 3 bases, leaving 7 bases not matched to a gene. Germline-derived CDR1 and CDR2 are SNHLY and FYNNEI. There are 14 residues in the CDR3. Here the CDR3 DNA reads TGTGCCAGCAGACGGACAGGGAATAGCTACGAGCAGTACGTC. Its protein product is CASRRTGNSYEQYV.

This clonotype was detected a few times. The chain combines TRBV6-5 with TRBJ2-7; D is unclear. CDR1 and CDR2 (germline): MNHEY, SVGAGI. The V and J ends lost 6 bases and 2 bases respectively, with 11 bases between them. This CDR3 is 13 amino acids long. This CDR3 reads CASSVKEPYEQYV. The DNA of the CDR3 is TGTGCCAGCAGCGTAAAGGAACCCTACGAGCAGTACGTC.

Many counts were recorded for this clonotype. The chain uses TRBV25-1 and TRBJ2-1, with a weak D call TRBD2 (6 bases). V gave up 3 bases and J gave up 7 bases, with 13 bases separating them. This CDR3 spans 14 amino acids. Germline V gives CDR1 MGHDK, CDR2 SYGVNS. The CDR3 here is CASSDGRRTNEQFF. The CDR3 coding sequence is TGTGCCAGCAGTGATGGGAGGCGGACGAATGAGCAGTTCTTC. The whole variable domain, filled in from reference TRBV25-1 and TRBJ2-1, reads EADIYQTPRYLVIGTGKKITLECSQTMGHDKMYWYQQDPGMELHLIHYSYGVNSTEKGDLSSESTVSRIRTEHFPLTLESARPSHTSQYLCASSDGRRTNEQFFGPGTRLTVL.

This clonotype was detected many times. The V call is TRBV7-8, the J call TRBJ2-7; D is uncertain. Germline V gene lookup returns CDR1 SGHVS and CDR2 FQNEAQ. The germline V and J ends were trimmed by 0 bases and 2 bases, with 8 bases remaining between them. This CDR3 region has 14 residues. Here the CDR3 reads CASSLAMGPYEQYV. DNA for the CDR3: TGTGCCAGCAGCTTAGCAATGGGCCCCTACGAGCAGTACGTC.

This clonotype was detected ten times or more. CDR3 amino acids: CASSFGSGADYEQYF. CDR3 coding DNA: TGTGCCAGCAGCTTTGGTTCAGGGGCGGACTACGAGCAGTACTTC. This chain joins TRBV7-9 and TRBJ2-7, with a tentative D call TRBD1 (6 bases). The germline CDR1 and CDR2 sequences are SEHNR and FQNEAQ (reference sequence). V was clipped by 3 bases and J by 3 bases, with 15 bases between them. There are 15 residues in the CDR3.

This clonotype was found a few times. The genes are TRBV5-1 and TRBJ2-5; 8 nucleotides agree with TRBD2. The ends lost 4 bases at V and 5 bases at J; junction bases unmatched: 7. Germline V CDR1 and CDR2: SGHRS, YFSETQ. The CDR3 length is 14 residues. The CDR3 DNA reads TGCGCCAGCAGCGCGGGACTAGGAGGGGAGACCCAGTACTTC. It yields the protein CASSAGLGGETQYF.

The table lists this clonotype with a few counts. The rearrangement joins TRBV18 to TRBJ1-3; D uncertain. V lost 8 bases and J lost 3, with 11 bases in between. Germline assignment: CDR1 KGHSH and CDR2 LQKENI. The CDR3 runs to 13 residues. The CDR3 sequence is CASPYTGGNTIYF. The CDR3 DNA reads as TGTGCCAGCCCATATACGGGTGGAAACACCATATATTTT.

This chain's CDR3 is CASSLGWGDSYEQYV. The DNA for the CDR3 is TGCGCCAGCAGCTTGGGGTGGGGGGACTCCTACGAGCAGTACGTC. This chain uses TRBV5-1 with TRBJ2-7, with D possibly TRBD2 on 6 matching bases. Germline CDR1 and CDR2: SGHRS and YFSETQ. This CDR3 is 15 amino acids long. V was pared by 0 bases and J by 0 bases, with 10 bases between.

This clonotype was recorded a few times. The chain has TRBV3-1 and TRBJ2-2, with 10 bases lining up with TRBD1. The CDR3 is 21 amino acids. Germline V gives CDR1 LGHDT, CDR2 YNNKEL (reference sequence). The ends lost 1 base at V and 1 base at J; junction bases unmatched: 15. CDR3 sequence (DNA): TGTGCCAGCAGCCAAGTTTTCCCGGGACAGGGGTTTGCGGGGAACACCGGGGAGCTGTTTTTT. This translates into CASSQVFPGQGFAGNTGELFF. Full variable domain (missing parts from reference TRBV3-1 and TRBJ2-2): DTAVSQTPKYLVTQMGNDKSIKCEQNLGHDTMYWYKQDSKKFLKIMFSYNNKELIINETVPNRFSPKSPDKAHLNLHINSLELGDSAVYFCASSQVFPGQGFAGNTGELFFGEGSRLTVL.

This clonotype was counted at least ten times. The genes are TRBV7-2 and TRBJ2-1; D remains ambiguous. V dropped 1 base and J dropped 6 bases, with 10 bases sitting between them. CDR1 and CDR2 (germline): SGHTA, FQGNSA. The CDR3 loop spans 14 amino acids. The DNA for the CDR3 is TGTGCCAGCAGCTTAGGTCCGGGCCCCAATGAGCAGTTCTTC. Its protein is CASSLGPGPNEQFF.

This clonotype was recorded a few times. The V and J genes are TRBV25-1 and TRBJ2-7; 8 nucleotides line up with TRBD1. In germline, CDR1 is MGHDK, CDR2 SYGVNS. The CDR3 spans 15 residues. J gave up 5 bases and V 5 bases, and 11 bases lay outside the gene matches. In DNA, the CDR3 is TGTGCCAGCAGTCATGCAGGGGGCATTTCGAACGAGCAGTACTTC. This translates into CASSHAGGISNEQYF.

This clonotype has ten or more counts. The rearrangement links TRBV5-1 to TRBJ2-7; tentatively, D is TRBD2 (5 bases). V was cut by 0 bases and J by 0 bases, with 13 bases left in between. This CDR3 comprises 16 residues. Germline CDR1 reads SGHRS; CDR2 reads YFSETQ. The CDR3 protein is CASSLGGAGSSYEQYF. For the CDR3, the DNA is TGCGCCAGCAGCTTGGGCGGTGCGGGTTCCTCCTACGAGCAGTACTTC.

The rearrangement joins TRBV10-3 to TRBJ2-7; D possibly corresponds to TRBD2 (6 bases). The germline CDR1 and CDR2 sequences are ENHRY and SYGVKD. V shed 3 bases and J shed 12 bases, with 12 bases lying between them. This CDR3 contains 11 residues. CDR3 sequence reads: CAISDGDSSYV. As DNA, the CDR3 is TGTGCCATCAGTGATGGGGACTCATCGTACGTC.

This clonotype turned up a few times. CDR3 loop: CASSRSGLLNQPQHF. The CDR3 nucleotides are TGTGCCAGCAGCCGGAGTGGACTGCTCAATCAGCCCCAGCATTTT. The chain employs TRBV5-6 and TRBJ1-5, with D unclear. The germline gives CDR1 SGHDT, CDR2 YYEEEE. This CDR3 region has 15 residues. Trimming pared 4 bases from V and 3 bases from J, leaving 14 bases between.

The V gene is TRBV4-3, the J gene TRBJ2-1, with D hard to call. CDR1 is LGHNA, CDR2 YSLEER, per germline. The CDR3 totals 15 residues. Deletions cut 1 base from V and 10 bases from J, with 17 bases between. This chain's CDR3 is CASSQGALELGEQFF. For the CDR3, the DNA is TGCGCCAGCAGCCAAGGAGCCCTGGAACTCGGGGAGCAGTTCTTC.

V is TRBV7-3 and J is TRBJ1-1; 7 bases map to TRBD1. The CDR3 contains 14 residues. With 5 bases clipped from V and 1 base from J, the junction kept 4 bases outside the gene matches. CDR1 SGHTA and CDR2 FQGTGA come from the germline V gene. This chain's CDR3 is CASSVGQSNTEAFF. The CDR3 region has the DNA TGTGCCAGCAGCGTGGGACAGTCGAACACTGAAGCTTTCTTT.